Listed below are T cell receptor beta chains from one sample, sequenced in a study of tissue T cells after allogeneic stem cell transplantation. Only in-frame clones appear in the TCRdb table, and some are missing; sequencing was by immunoSEQ multiplex PCR. The data hold about 600 clones, with approximately 70% observed a single time. The material was stomach tissue, obtained at autopsy. The receptors originated from a female patient aged 35 to 69 with steroid-refractory graft-versus-host disease after an allogeneic stem cell transplant. Some T cells may arise from the graft donor. Each CDR3 is given with its conserved first and last residue. The order of the fields is D gene, V gene, J gene, clone size, CDR3 protein, CDR3 DNA. A D gene is named only where the DNA matches it firmly. Clone sizes are given selectively: once, few, many, or a class where the clone is expanded.

>.|TRBV27|TRBJ2-3|large
CASSPSTDTQYF
TGTGCCAGCAGTCCCAGCACAGATACGCAGTATTTT
>TRBD1|TRBV30|TRBJ1-6|.
CAWSPRQGQGGSPLHF
TGTGCCTGGAGTCCCCGGCAGGGACAGGGAGGCTCACCCCTCCACTTT
>.|TRBV27|TRBJ1-6|once
CASSLRSTLSYNSPLHF
TGTGCCAGCAGTTTACGGTCGACATTATCCTATAATTCACCCCTCCACTTT
>TRBD1|TRBV11-2|TRBJ2-7|.
CASSPDRGPYEQYF
TGTGCCAGCAGCCCCGACAGGGGGCCCTACGAGCAGTACTTC
>.|TRBV6-5|TRBJ2-7|.
CASSYARRFGDEQYF
TGTGCCAGCAGTTACGCGCGAAGATTCGGGGACGAGCAGTACTTC
>TRBD1|TRBV18|TRBJ1-1|.
CASSPNRGTEAFF
TGTGCCAGCTCACCAAACAGGGGAACTGAAGCTTTCTTT
>TRBD1|TRBV18|TRBJ2-7|.
CASSPRRDRGSYEQYF
TGTGCCAGCTCACCACGCAGGGACAGGGGATCCTACGAGCAGTACTTC
>TRBD1|TRBV27|TRBJ1-6|.
CASSGQGNSPLHF
TGTGCCAGCTCTGGACAGGGCAATTCACCCCTCCACTTT
>.|TRBV18|TRBJ2-1|few
CASSPRVHNEQFF
TGTGCCAGCTCACCACGGGTTCACAATGAGCAGTTCTTC
>TRBD2|TRBV27|TRBJ2-5|.
CASSLTGTRGGETQYF
TGTGCCAGCAGTTTAACCGGGACTAGAGGGGGAGAGACCCAGTACTTC
>.|TRBV2|TRBJ2-5|.
CASRMVRERGETQYF
TGTGCCAGCAGGATGGTGCGGGAGAGGGGGGAGACCCAGTACTTC
>.|TRBV4-1|TRBJ2-3|.
CASSGGATDTQYF
TGCGCCAGCAGCGGGGGGGCGACAGATACGCAGTATTTT
>.|TRBV6-5|TRBJ1-3|.
CASRSHPTSGNTIYF
TGTGCCAGCAGGAGTCACCCAACCTCTGGAAACACCATATATTTT
>TRBD2|TRBV28|TRBJ2-1|.
CASSLGTSGSYEQFF
TGTGCCAGCAGTTTGGGGACTAGCGGGAGTTATGAGCAGTTCTTC
>.|TRBV9|TRBJ1-4|.
CASSVGITGEKLFF
TGTGCCAGCAGCGTCGGGATAACCGGGGAAAAACTGTTTTTT
>TRBD1|TRBV2|TRBJ1-2|.
CASGTDYGYTF
TGTGCCAGCGGGACAGACTATGGCTACACCTTC
>.|TRBV10-1|TRBJ1-6|.
CASTPLGSRAHNSPLHF
TGCGCCAGCACTCCCCTAGGGTCCAGGGCCCATAATTCACCCCTCCACTTT
>.|TRBV7-9|TRBJ2-2|.
CASSLAGGQRTGELFF
TGTGCCAGCAGCTTAGCCGGGGGGCAAAGGACCGGGGAGCTGTTTTTT
>.|TRBV19|TRBJ2-7|.
CASSIAQGSEQYF
TGTGCCAGTAGTATAGCGCAGGGCTCGGAGCAGTACTTC
>TRBD1|TRBV28|TRBJ2-7|.
CASSPPGQAPYEQYF
TGTGCCAGCAGCCCTCCGGGACAGGCCCCTTACGAGCAGTACTTC
>.|TRBV6-1|TRBJ2-6|.
CASSEAYGWVAGANVLTF
TGTGCCAGCAGTGAAGCGTATGGGTGGGTGGCTGGGGCCAACGTCCTGACTTTC
>TRBD1|TRBV11-2|TRBJ1-1|.
CASSSLKQGGSTEAFF
TGTGCCAGCAGCTCCCTCAAACAGGGGGGGTCCACTGAAGCTTTCTTT
>.|TRBV6-2/TRBV6-3|TRBJ2-1|once
CASSYSQGSYNEQFF
TGTGCCAGCAGTTACTCCCAGGGTTCCTACAATGAGCAGTTCTTC
>.|TRBV28|TRBJ1-5|.
CASSLAVWPQHF
TGTGCCAGCAGTTTGGCCGTTTGGCCCCAGCATTTT
>TRBD1|TRBV27|TRBJ1-6|.
CASRTGVNNSPLHF
TGTGCCAGCAGGACAGGGGTCAATAATTCACCCCTCCACTTT
>.|TRBV18|TRBJ1-2|.
CASSPDTDYGYTF
TGTGCCAGCTCACCGGACACGGATTATGGCTACACCTTC
>.|TRBV13|TRBJ2-7|.
CASSLPGVDYEQYF
TGTGCCAGCAGCTTACCCGGGGTAGACTACGAGCAGTACTTC
>.|TRBV5-1|TRBJ2-1|.
CASSLLGGPYNEQFF
TGCGCCAGCAGCTTGCTGGGGGGGCCCTACAATGAGCAGTTCTTC
>.|TRBV10-2|TRBJ2-5|.
CASHGGGKTQYF
TGCGCCAGCCACGGGGGCGGGAAGACCCAGTACTTC
>.|TRBV12-3/TRBV12-4|TRBJ2-1|.
CASSLSGRRQFF
TGTGCCAGCAGTTTATCGGGACGAAGGCAGTTCTTC
>.|TRBV27|TRBJ2-7|.
CASSSWTSSYEQYF
TGTGCCAGCAGTTCTTGGACTTCCTCCTACGAGCAGTACTTC
>TRBD1|TRBV19|TRBJ2-7|.
CASNQGAGEQYF
TGTGCCAGTAACCAGGGGGCTGGTGAGCAGTACTTC
>.|TRBV2|TRBJ2-1|once
CATLTRGGAPYNEQFF
TGTGCCACATTGACCCGCGGAGGGGCCCCCTACAATGAGCAGTTCTTC
>.|TRBV5-8|TRBJ2-7|.
CASKWGGDPYEQYF
TGTGCCAGCAAGTGGGGGGGCGACCCCTACGAGCAGTACTTC
>.|TRBV18|TRBJ2-7|.
CASSPAALPHEQYF
TGTGCCAGCTCACCGGCAGCCCTCCCCCACGAGCAGTACTTC
>.|TRBV27|TRBJ2-3|.
CASSPLRVRGADTQYF
TGTGCCAGCAGCCCCCTCAGGGTGAGAGGCGCAGATACGCAGTATTTT
>.|TRBV9|TRBJ1-2|.
CASSVYDSDYGYTF
TGTGCCAGCAGCGTCTACGACAGCGACTATGGCTACACCTTC
>.|TRBV28|TRBJ1-1|few
CASSTQGMNTEAFF
TGTGCCAGCAGTACACAGGGAATGAACACTGAAGCTTTCTTT
>TRBD1|TRBV4-1|TRBJ2-4|.
CASSHMGQVLAKNIQYF
TGCGCCAGCAGCCATATGGGACAGGTGCTAGCCAAAAACATTCAGTACTTC
>.|TRBV5-1|TRBJ2-1|.
CASMRAGSYNEQFF
TGCGCCAGCATGCGAGCGGGTTCCTACAATGAGCAGTTCTTC
>.|TRBV6-5|TRBJ2-1|once
CASSYSERLPMEQFF
TGTGCCAGCAGTTACTCGGAGAGACTCCCCATGGAGCAGTTCTTC
>TRBD2|TRBV27|TRBJ2-2|.
CASTFGTSGTGELFF
TGTGCCAGCACCTTCGGGACTAGCGGCACCGGGGAGCTGTTTTTT
>TRBD2|TRBV6-6|TRBJ2-2|few
CASSRFGGGSSGELFF
TGTGCCAGCAGTCGCTTCGGGGGGGGCAGTAGCGGGGAGCTGTTTTTT
>.|TRBV28|TRBJ1-6|.
CASSLYGRRSYNSPLHF
TGTGCCAGCAGTTTATATGGGCGTCGCTCCTATAATTCACCCCTCCACTTT
>TRBD1|TRBV24-1|TRBJ2-5|once
CATSDPGTGKAKTQYF
TGTGCCACCAGTGACCCCGGGACAGGGAAAGCAAAGACCCAGTACTTC
>TRBD1|TRBV6-6|TRBJ2-7|.
CASSGQGDEQYF
TGTGCCAGCAGCGGACAGGGGGACGAGCAGTACTTC
>.|TRBV6-5|TRBJ1-5|.
CASSPREGNQPQHF
TGTGCCAGCAGCCCACGGGAGGGGAATCAGCCCCAGCATTTT
>.|TRBV4-1|TRBJ1-1|.
CASSQEERRGRTEAFF
TGCGCCAGCAGCCAAGAGGAGAGGCGGGGGCGGACTGAAGCTTTCTTT
>.|TRBV11-2|TRBJ2-7|.
CASSSDRTTYEQYF
TGTGCCAGCAGCAGCGACAGGACAACCTACGAGCAGTACTTC
>.|TRBV7-9|TRBJ2-7|few
CASSHGGPHSYEQYF
TGTGCCAGCAGTCACGGGGGGCCCCACTCCTACGAGCAGTACTTC
>TRBD1|TRBV5-1|TRBJ1-2|large
CASSLAKGQLRYGYTF
TGCGCCAGCAGCTTGGCAAAGGGACAGCTGCGCTATGGCTACACCTTC